The 18 T cell receptor beta chains in this list originate from one sample, sequenced in a study of metastatic and nonmetastatic thyroid tumors. TCRdb reprocessed the PCR reads via MiXCR. The table shows some 40,000 clones, with around a fifth occurring only once. No patient received treatment before thyroid surgery. The sequenced material came from blood. All receptors come from a female donor with papillary thyroid cancer or a benign thyroid nodule (not recorded which). Some clones in this sample may be carry-over from other donors' samples.

Of note for this clone: One junction end does not reproduce the germline sequence, and a read error may be involved. V and J are TRBV5-4 and TRBJ2-2; the match to TRBD1 covers 8 bases. Germline CDR1 reads SGHNT; CDR2 reads YYREEE (reference sequence). CDR3 size: 16 residues. CDR3 amino acids: CASSPMTGANTGEPFF. CDR3 bases: TGTGCCAGCAGCCCAATGACAGGGGCGAACACCGGGGAGCCGTTTTTT.

This clone showed up just a few times. CDR3 in amino acids: CASSYRDRGDEQFF. CDR3 nucleotides: TGTGCCAGCAGTTACAGGGACAGGGGCGATGAGCAGTTCTTC. The chain links TRBV6-5 to TRBJ2-1; 10 nucleotides agree with TRBD1. This CDR3 spans 14 amino acids. V was clipped by 2 bases and J by 8 bases; unmatched bases: 3. Germline V gene data show CDR1 as MNHEY and CDR2 as SVGAGI.

J is TRBJ2-3 and V is TRBV5-4; 9 positions match TRBD2. The CDR3 covers 15 residues. The V and J ends lost 10 bases and 5 bases, in that order; junction bases with no gene match: 14. CDR1 and CDR2 (germline): SGHNT, YYREEE (reference sequence). The CDR3 sequence: CALARAGAGGDTQYF. In DNA form, the CDR3 reads TGTGCCCTTGCCCGGGCGGGAGCGGGGGGAGATACGCAGTATTTT.

CDR3 bases: TGTGCCAGCAGCGTGACAGGGGGCAGAGAGCAGTTCTTC. Residues: CASSVTGGREQFF. The chain couples TRBV7-8 to TRBJ2-1; 10 bases line up with TRBD1. J was trimmed by 10 bases and V by 5 bases; bases with no gene match: 5. This CDR3 is built from 13 residues. Germline values: CDR1 SGHVS, CDR2 FQNEAQ.

This clone was picked up a small number of times. One end of the junction is discordant with germline, which a read error may explain. The V call is TRBV10-3, the J call TRBJ2-7; 9 positions agree with TRBD1. Looked up from germline, CDR1 is ENHRY and CDR2 is SYGVKD. The CDR3 is 14 residues long. CDR3 DNA: TGTGCCATCGAAAACAGGGGGCCTAACTACGAGCAGTGCTTC. Protein: CAIENRGPNYEQCF.

In this sample, this clone turned up a few times. V usage is TRBV6-1 and J usage is TRBJ2-1; 14 positions match TRBD2. Germline loops: CDR1 MNHNS, CDR2 SASEGT. The CDR3 has 14 residues. V was clipped by 7 bases and J by 8 bases; unmatched bases: 4. CDR3 protein: CASTGLAGGDEQFF. CDR3 coding DNA: TGTGCCAGCACCGGACTAGCGGGAGGTGATGAGCAGTTCTTC.

This chain uses TRBV20-1 with TRBJ2-3; D remains ambiguous. CDR3 length equals 12 residues. Germline assignment: CDR1 DFQATT and CDR2 SNEGSKA (reference sequence). V was pared by 0 bases and J by 3 bases, with 4 bases between. The CDR3 coding sequence is TGCAGTGCTAGAGATAGAACAGATACGCAGTATTTT. Its protein is CSARDRTDTQYF.

This clone was detected ten times or more. The chain links TRBV5-1 to TRBJ2-3; unclear D gene. CDR1 and CDR2 from the germline V gene are SGHRS and YFSETQ. V dropped 6 bases and J dropped 1 base, with 9 bases sitting between them. This CDR3 has 13 residues. The CDR3 region has the DNA TGCGCCAGCACGAAAGTTGGCACAGATACGCAGTATTTT. Encoded protein: CASTKVGTDTQYF.

By its share, this clone is medium-sized (0.01 to 0.1%). The chain carries TRBV6-2 or TRBV6-3 and TRBJ1-1, with D tentatively TRBD1 (6 bases). V was shortened by 2 bases and J by 2 bases, with 12 bases between the two germline ends. CDR3 size: 15 residues. Looked up from germline, CDR1 is MNHEY and CDR2 is SVGEGT. In nucleotides, the CDR3 is TGTGCCAGCAGTTACCGCAGGGGTAAAAACACTGAAGCTTTCTTT. Translation gives CASSYRRGKNTEAFF.

In this sample, this clone turned up many times. The gene calls are TRBV7-2 and TRBJ2-3; 14 nucleotides line up with TRBD2. The CDR3 spans 17 residues. From germline, CDR1 is SGHTA and CDR2 FQGNSA. The V gene end was trimmed by 3 bases and the J gene end by 5 bases; junction bases not matched to a gene: 7. The CDR3 sequence: CASSFLGLAGVLDTQYF. The CDR3 bases are TGTGCCAGCAGCTTCTTGGGACTAGCGGGAGTATTAGATACGCAGTATTTT.

Many counts were recorded for this clone. This chain joins TRBV2 and TRBJ2-7; 9 bases map to TRBD1. Looked up from germline, CDR1 is SNHLY and CDR2 is FYNNEI. Losses at the gene ends were 5 bases for V and 3 bases for J; bases not matched to a gene: 5. The CDR3 is 14 amino acids. In nucleotides, the CDR3 is TGTGCCAGCAGTTCCGGGACAGGGTACTACGAGCAGTACTTC. Amino acid sequence: CASSSGTGYYEQYF.

This clone was recorded at least ten times. The genes are TRBV28 and TRBJ1-1; possibly TRBD1 for D (5 bases). The CDR3 is 15 amino acids. Germline assignment: CDR1 MDHEN and CDR2 SYDVKM. V dropped 9 bases and J dropped 1 base, with 18 bases sitting between them. CDR3 in DNA: TGTGCCAGTGGAGAGACAGCATTCCCGAACACTGAAGCTTTCTTT. It encodes CASGETAFPNTEAFF.

There are many counts of this clone. The V gene is TRBV20-1, the J gene TRBJ2-3; no clear D gene. The CDR3 consists of 13 residues. Germline CDR1 DFQATT, CDR2 SNEGSKA (reference sequence). DNA of the CDR3: TGCACCCCGTCCCCTGCGTCCACAGATACGCAGTATTTT. It codes for CTPSPASTDTQYF.

The chain couples TRBV5-1 to TRBJ2-2; 7 bases match TRBD1. The CDR3 loop spans 16 amino acids. V gave up 2 bases and J gave up 0 bases; unmatched junction bases: 4. Germline lookup yields CDR1 SGHRS and CDR2 YFSETQ. In DNA form, the CDR3 reads TGCGCCAGCAGCTTTAGGACAGGATCGAACACCGGGGAGCTGTTTTTT. Translation gives CASSFRTGSNTGELFF.

Many counts were recorded for this clone. The J gene is TRBJ2-3, the V gene TRBV20-1, with D perhaps given as TRBD1 or TRBD2 (8 bases each). CDR1 and CDR2 from the germline V gene are DFQATT and SNEGSKA (reference sequence). The CDR3 covers 18 residues. V was cut by 6 bases and J by 1 base, with 26 bases left in between. The CDR3 sequence is CSAPPGGGSGSGTDTQYF. The CDR3 DNA follows: TGCAGTGCCCCTCCAGGGGGCGGGAGCGGGAGCGGCACAGATACGCAGTATTTT.

Many counts were recorded for this clone. The J gene is TRBJ1-2, the V gene TRBV25-1; D is ambiguous. The germline V gene has CDR1 MGHDK and CDR2 SYGVNS. Trimming took off 1 base at V and 8 bases at J, with 14 bases between the two ends. CDR3 length equals 14 residues. The CDR3 region has the DNA TGTGCCAGCAGTGAATTCGTAACGACGTGGGGCTACACCTTC. It is translated as CASSEFVTTWGYTF.

This clone appeared many times. The chain combines TRBV5-1 with TRBJ2-1; 8 bases are shared with TRBD1. Trimming took 5 bases from V and 5 from J; bases not matched to a gene: 6. Germline loops: CDR1 SGHRS, CDR2 YFSETQ. The length of the CDR3 is 14 residues. CDR3 nucleotides: TGCGCCAGCAGGGTCGGCAGGGGGCACAATGAGCAGTTCTTC. It encodes CASRVGRGHNEQFF. The variable domain in full, with the rest retrieved from reference TRBV5-1 and TRBJ2-1, is KAGVTQTPRYLIKTRGQQVTLSCSPISGHRSVSWYQQTPGQGLQFLFEYFSETQRNKGNFPGRFSGRQFSNSRSEMNVSTLELGDSALYLCASRVGRGHNEQFFGPGTRLTVL.

This clone was found many times. The chain is built from TRBV6-2 or TRBV6-3 and TRBJ2-2; TRBD2 matches at 10 bases. This CDR3 has 17 residues. After removal of 8 bases from V and 0 bases from J, the junction contained 9 bases not matched to a gene. Looked up from germline, CDR1 is MNHEY and CDR2 is SVGEGT. The CDR3 sequence: CASSGLAEITNTGELFF. The CDR3 nucleotides are TGTGCCAGCTCAGGACTAGCGGAAATAACGAACACCGGGGAGCTGTTTTTT.